This T cell receptor (beta chain) came from a study of blood T cell repertoires in COVID-19. Study in general: The United States, Italy and Spain supplied acute and convalescent COVID-19 samples. PBMCs, B-cell-depleted T cells, or T cells provided the cDNA or gDNA that made up the material.

Per the original data handling: Amplification of reference gene primers provided the estimated nucleated cell counts. The data were produced by immunoSEQ multiplex PCR, yet TCRdb's version contains in-frame clones alone and is incomplete. The DNA was the basis for D and trimming; V, J and clone size are from that table. The data hold 400,000 to 550,000 clones, with about 89% observed a single time. The germline CDR1 and CDR2 sequences are LGHDT and YNNKEL (reference sequence). The CDR3 sequence is 12 residues long. V lost 5 bases, J lost 8 bases, and 12 bases lay in between. The clonotype was recovered from a woman aged 30 to 39 with acute or convalescent COVID-19. This rearrangement joins TRBV3-1 (or the pseudogene TRBV3-2) to TRBJ1-2; a possible D gene is TRBD1 (6 bases). The sequencing sample was made of peripheral blood. As DNA, the CDR3 is TGTGCCAGCAGCGAGGGGACAACCGGCTACACCTTC. This translates into CASSEGTTGYTF.